Sequencing of this T cell receptor (beta chain) was carried out in a study of cytomegalovirus exposure and HLA in healthy donors. Only in-frame clones appear in the TCRdb table, and some are missing; sequencing was by immunoSEQ multiplex PCR. The data hold 150,000 to 200,000 clones, with around 85% observed a single time. This clone has only a few counts. The CDR3 contains 16 residues. The J segment lost 5 bases and the V segment lost 4 bases, leaving 14 bases of the junction unmatched. Looked up from germline, CDR1 is SGHNT and CDR2 is YYREEE (reference sequence). The rearrangement links TRBV5-4 to TRBJ2-7; TRBD1 agrees at 8 bases. The sequence was collected from a man aged 18 to 30 in good health and CMV-seropositive. Input material: PBMCs. CDR3 DNA sequence: TGTGCCAGCAGCGTTGGTCAGGGGGCAAGACCCCACGAGCAGTACTTC. Amino acid sequence: CASSVGQGARPHEQYF.